The T cell receptor beta chain described here comes from a study of T-cell memory formation after mild COVID-19. About the study: Each donor largely had its own TCR clusters.

Constant-segment primers were used for 5'RACE, and the resulting TCR alpha and TCR beta cDNA libraries carried sample barcodes and UMIs. TCRdb re-called the 5' RACE reads with MiXCR, one entry per CDR3 protein. The sample holds approximately 60,000 distinct CDR3 sequences, 9.3% seen once. V gave up 6 bases and J gave up 0 bases, with 15 bases separating them. This CDR3 region has 14 residues. In germline, CDR1 is SQVTM, CDR2 ANQGSEA. This clonotype has a handful of counts. Antigen: not known. Points from the study as a whole: Mostly located in CM and EM were contracting CD4+ clones, with contracting CD8+ clones located in EMRA.

This TCR was recovered from a man between 18 and 29 years old who had mild COVID-19 (a few samples of this study predate the infection). Cell type and time point are not known. The sequenced material came from PBMCs or a T cell subset sorted from them (not recorded which). The chain is built from TRBV29-1 and TRBJ2-7; D gene ambiguous. The CDR3 sequence is CSVQSGSSSYEQYF. The CDR3 DNA is TGCAGCGTCCAGTCGGGCTCCAGCTCCTACGAGCAGTACTTC.